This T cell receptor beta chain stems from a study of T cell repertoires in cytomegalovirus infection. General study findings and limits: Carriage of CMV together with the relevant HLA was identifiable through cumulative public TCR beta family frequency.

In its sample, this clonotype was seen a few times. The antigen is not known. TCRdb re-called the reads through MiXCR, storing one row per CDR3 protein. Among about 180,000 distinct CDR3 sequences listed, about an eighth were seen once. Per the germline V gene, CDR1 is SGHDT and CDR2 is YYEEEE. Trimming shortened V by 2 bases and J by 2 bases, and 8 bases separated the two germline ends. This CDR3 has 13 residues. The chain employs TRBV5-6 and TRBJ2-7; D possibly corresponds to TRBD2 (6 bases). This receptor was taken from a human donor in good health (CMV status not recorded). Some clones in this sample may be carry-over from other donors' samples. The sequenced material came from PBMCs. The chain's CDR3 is CASSFWEAYEQYF. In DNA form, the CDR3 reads TGTGCCAGCAGCTTTTGGGAGGCCTACGAGCAGTACTTC.